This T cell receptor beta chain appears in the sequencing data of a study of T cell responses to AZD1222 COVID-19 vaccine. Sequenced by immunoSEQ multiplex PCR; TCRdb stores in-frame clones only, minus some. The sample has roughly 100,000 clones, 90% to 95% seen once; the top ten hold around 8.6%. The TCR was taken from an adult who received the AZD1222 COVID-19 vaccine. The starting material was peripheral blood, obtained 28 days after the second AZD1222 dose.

CDR3 loop: CASSQGLAGENEQYF. As DNA, the CDR3 is TGCGCCAGCAGCCAGGGACTAGCGGGAGAGAACGAGCAGTACTTC. The gene calls are TRBV4-1 and TRBJ2-7; 14 nucleotides line up with TRBD2. The germline CDR1 and CDR2 sequences are MGHRA and YSYEKL. V was pared by 3 bases and J by 5 bases, with 3 bases of the junction left unmatched. The CDR3 sequence is 15 residues long.